This is a list of T cell receptor beta chains from one sample in a study of T cell responses to AZD1222 COVID-19 vaccine. Sequenced by immunoSEQ multiplex PCR; TCRdb stores in-frame clones only, minus some. The repertoire holds 110,000 to 150,000 clones, with more than 85% as singletons. The sequencing used peripheral blood, collected on day 0 of AZD1222 vaccination. These receptors were taken from an adult in good health. Both conserved end residues are part of each CDR3. D genes are given only for firm matches. Size values are once, few and many counts, or a class for expanded clones, and some rows have none.

.,TRBJ2-1,.,TRBV6-2/TRBV6-3,TGTGCCAGCAGTTACCCCCTTAATGAGCAGTTCTTC,CASSYPLNEQFF
.,TRBJ1-2,.,TRBV7-2,TGTGCCAGCAGCTTAGGGCCGAGTGACTATGGCTACACCTTC,CASSLGPSDYGYTF
TRBD1,TRBJ2-7,.,TRBV6-5,TGTGCCAGCAACAGGGGCCACTCCTACGAGCAGTACTTC,CASNRGHSYEQYF
.,TRBJ1-1,.,TRBV7-9,TGTGCCAGCAGCCTAGGGACGGGCACTGAAGCTTTCTTT,CASSLGTGTEAFF
.,TRBJ1-2,.,TRBV14,TGTGCCAGCAGCCAAACTTACGGGCAGGGTGGTGGCTACACCTTC,CASSQTYGQGGGYTF
.,TRBJ2-7,.,TRBV28,TGTGCCAGCAGTTTTCTGGTGGGTCCCCAAGGACAGATCTTCTCCTACGAGCAGTACTTC,CASSFLVGPQGQIFSYEQYF
TRBD2,TRBJ2-2,.,TRBV27,TGTGCCAGCAGTTCCCACGGGACTAGTGCCGGGGAGCTGTTTTTT,CASSSHGTSAGELFF
.,TRBJ1-3,.,TRBV21-1,TGTGCCAGCAGCAAAGACAGGGGAGGGAACACCATATATTTT,CASSKDRGGNTIYF
.,TRBJ1-2,.,TRBV29-1,TGCAGCGTCCGTATGGGGGACTATAGTGGCTACACCTTC,CSVRMGDYSGYTF
.,TRBJ2-5,.,TRBV29-1,TGCAGCGTTGAGACAGGTCCAGAGACCCAGTACTTC,CSVETGPETQYF
TRBD2,TRBJ2-3,.,TRBV6-5,TGTGCCAGCAGTTACGCCCGACTAGCCGATACGCAGTATTTT,CASSYARLADTQYF
.,TRBJ1-6,.,TRBV7-8,TGTGCCAGCAGCTTTGGGAGCTCCTATAATTCACCCCTCCACTTT,CASSFGSSYNSPLHF
.,TRBJ1-1,.,TRBV5-5,TGTGCCACTATGGACAGGAACACTGAAGCTTTCTTT,CATMDRNTEAFF
.,TRBJ2-4,.,TRBV25-1,TGTGCCAGCAGTAAAATAGGGGTAGGGGTCATTCAGTACTTC,CASSKIGVGVIQYF
TRBD2,TRBJ2-3,.,TRBV5-4,TGTGCCAGCACCCTTGCGGGGGGGCCGGATACGCAGTATTTT,CASTLAGGPDTQYF
.,TRBJ1-1,.,TRBV19,TGTGCCAGTAGTCCCTTTGACAGTCCGAACACTGAAGCTTTCTTT,CASSPFDSPNTEAFF
.,TRBJ1-4,.,TRBV6-6,TGTGCATACTTAGAGTCTAATGAAAAACTGTTTTTT,CAYLESNEKLFF
TRBD2,TRBJ2-1,.,TRBV4-3,TGCGCCAGCAGCCGAGGACTAGCGGGGTTGTCGGATGAGCAGTTCTTC,CASSRGLAGLSDEQFF
.,TRBJ1-1,.,TRBV20-1,TGCAGTGCTAGTACGGGCCGGGTCACTGAAGCTTTCTTT,CSASTGRVTEAFF
TRBD1,TRBJ1-4,.,TRBV30,TGTGCCCTAGACAGGGGAGGTGAAAAACTGTTTTTT,CALDRGGEKLFF
.,TRBJ1-6,once,TRBV9,TGTGCCAGCAGCCCAGGAGGAGGGTGGCGGCCTGGGTCACCCCTCCACTTT,CASSPGGGWRPGSPLHF
TRBD1,TRBJ1-5,.,TRBV19,TGTGCCAGTAAGTCCGACAGGGTGAAGCCCCAGCATTTT,CASKSDRVKPQHF
.,TRBJ2-2,.,TRBV4-1,TGCGCCAGCAGCCTCGGGAGTAACACCGGGGAGCTGTTTTTT,CASSLGSNTGELFF
TRBD1,TRBJ2-7,few,TRBV10-3,TGTGCCATCAGTGTCGTTGGTGGACAGGCTACCTCCTACGAGCAGTACTTC,CAISVVGGQATSYEQYF
.,TRBJ1-6,.,TRBV19,TGTGCCAGTAGTATGGTGGGGCTCGAGACCTATAATTCACCCCTCCACTTT,CASSMVGLETYNSPLHF
.,TRBJ2-1,.,TRBV5-1,TGCGCCAGCAGCTTGGCAGTGACAAACGATGAGCAGTTCTTC,CASSLAVTNDEQFF
.,TRBJ2-7,.,TRBV10-3,TGTGCCATCAGCCCCTCCGGGGACTACGAGCAGTACTTC,CAISPSGDYEQYF
TRBD1,TRBJ1-3,.,TRBV18,TGTGCCAGCTCACCCGCGACAGGGTACGGAAACACCATATATTTT,CASSPATGYGNTIYF
.,TRBJ1-4,.,TRBV12-5,TGTGCTAGTGGTTTGGTGTTGCCTTCCATGCCTAACGAAAAACTGTTTTTT,CASGLVLPSMPNEKLFF
.,TRBJ2-5,few,TRBV5-6,TGTGCCAGCAGCCCCACGGGGGCCGTCCAAGAGACCCAGTACTTC,CASSPTGAVQETQYF
.,TRBJ1-4,.,TRBV6-5,TGTGCCAGCAGTTCCCACAGCCTAACTAATGAAAAACTGTTTTTT,CASSSHSLTNEKLFF
TRBD1,TRBJ2-2,few,TRBV24-1,TGTGCCACCAGTGAAGGACAGGTTGAAACCGGGGAGCTGTTTTTT,CATSEGQVETGELFF
.,TRBJ2-1,.,TRBV7-9,TGTGCCAGCAGCTTAGGACAGTTGAATGAGCAGTTCTTC,CASSLGQLNEQFF
.,TRBJ2-1,.,TRBV21-1,TGTGCCACCCGGACTCGGGGGCGAAATGAGCAGTTCTTC,CATRTRGRNEQFF
.,TRBJ2-3,.,TRBV30,TGTGCCTGGAGTGGGGGGGGCGCTTTCACAGATACGCAGTATTTT,CAWSGGGAFTDTQYF
TRBD1,TRBJ1-3,.,TRBV13,TGTGCCAGCAGCCGCGGAACCGAGGGACAGCTAAGAAACACCATATATTTT,CASSRGTEGQLRNTIYF
TRBD2,TRBJ2-5,few,TRBV18,TGTGCCAGCTCACCACGATCGGGGGGGAAGACCCAGTACTTC,CASSPRSGGKTQYF
TRBD2,TRBJ2-5,.,TRBV4-1,TGCGCCAGCAGCCCTGACTGGCTAGCGGGGGGGCCCGCCGGGGAGACCCAGTACTTC,CASSPDWLAGGPAGETQYF
TRBD1,TRBJ1-2,.,TRBV30,TGTGCCTGGAGAGGTTTGGGACAGATAAACTATGGCTACACCTTC,CAWRGLGQINYGYTF
TRBD1,TRBJ1-3,.,TRBV30,TGTGCCTGCCACAGGGGGCTGGACACCATATATTTT,CACHRGLDTIYF
.,TRBJ1-5,.,TRBV12-5,TGTGCTAGTGGCCCAGACAGCGATCAGCCCCAGCATTTT,CASGPDSDQPQHF
TRBD1,TRBJ1-4,once,TRBV18,TGTGCCAGCTCACCAACCGGACAGGCCCGTGGTGAAAAACTGTTTTTT,CASSPTGQARGEKLFF
TRBD2,TRBJ2-4,.,TRBV10-1,TGCGCCAGCACCCCCATGGAGCGGGGGGCTATAAACATTCAGTACTTC,CASTPMERGAINIQYF
TRBD1,TRBJ1-2,.,TRBV19,TGTGCCAGTAGTTCGGACAGGGCCTATGGCTACACCTTC,CASSSDRAYGYTF
.,TRBJ1-2,.,TRBV28,TGTGCCAGCAGTTCCCCCCTTGTAGGGAGGCACTATGGCTACACCTTC,CASSSPLVGRHYGYTF
.,TRBJ1-1,once,TRBV12-3/TRBV12-4,TGTGCCAGCAGTTTCTCTGGTTTCACTGAAGCTTTCTTT,CASSFSGFTEAFF
TRBD2,TRBJ2-1,once,TRBV2,TGTGCCAGCAGTGGAGGTCTAGCGGGGGCCTACAATGAGCAGTTCTTC,CASSGGLAGAYNEQFF
.,TRBJ2-2,.,TRBV5-6,TGTGCCAGCAGCCTCCGGGACGGGAACACCGGGGAGCTGTTTTTT,CASSLRDGNTGELFF
.,TRBJ1-2,once,TRBV27,TGTGCCAGCAGTTCACCCTATGGGGGCTACACCTTC,CASSSPYGGYTF
.,TRBJ2-7,.,TRBV27,TGTGCCAGCAGTCCCCGCCGGGATGGTGGCGAGCAGTACTTC,CASSPRRDGGEQYF
TRBD1,TRBJ1-5,.,TRBV20-1,TGCAGTGCTAGAGCGGACAGGATCCAGCATTTT,CSARADRIQHF
TRBD1,TRBJ1-6,.,TRBV5-1,TGCGCCAGCAGCCTACAGGGGGCTTCCTATAATTCACCCCTCCACTTT,CASSLQGASYNSPLHF
.,TRBJ2-7,.,TRBV4-2,TGTGCCAGCAGCCAAGGGTTAGGGGTCCTCTCCTACGAGCAGTACTTC,CASSQGLGVLSYEQYF
.,TRBJ1-2,.,TRBV21-1,TGTGCCAGCAGCAAAGCCGACAGGGGGCAGAACCTCTATGGCTACACCTTC,CASSKADRGQNLYGYTF
.,TRBJ1-3,.,TRBV3-1/TRBV3-2,TGTGCCAGCAGCCAAGGGGGAGGAGGAAACACCATATATTTT,CASSQGGGGNTIYF